What follows describes a single T cell receptor beta chain. Its matching antigen is unknown. The sample is drawn from a study of long-term antiretroviral therapy in people with HIV. Study-level findings and limits: Relative to control repertoires, HIV repertoires exhibited narrower CDR3 length ranges.

Version v3.0 of the immunoSEQ assay was performed at survey level. TCRdb keeps only in-frame clones here, not all; method: immunoSEQ multiplex PCR. This repertoire shows some 14,000 clones, roughly 88% found once; its top ten account for 6.5% to 7.5%. This sequence originates from a man younger than 45 with HIV. The specimen comprised unsorted PBMCs, sampled 0.4 years after starting antiretroviral therapy.

CDR3 in DNA: TGCGCCAGCAGCCTAAACCGGGACCCGAGGGGGGAGCAGTACTTC. As protein: CASSLNRDPRGEQYF. The rearrangement joins TRBV5-1 to TRBJ2-7; D possibly corresponds to TRBD1 (6 bases). Germline-derived CDR1 and CDR2 are SGHRS and YFSETQ. The CDR3 has 15 residues. Trimming left V 4 bases short and J 7 bases short, with 21 bases between.